These 15 T cell receptor beta chains were all obtained from the same sample, sequenced in a study of OX40 agonist ivuxolimab in advanced cancers. Generated by immunoSEQ multiplex PCR, the TCRdb table keeps only in-frame clones and is missing some. The sample includes fewer than 85,000 clones, roughly 86% of them seen just once. The sample consisted of CD4+ or CD8+ T cells sorted from blood, taken in a trial of the OX40 agonist ivuxolimab. Receptors originate from an adult with an advanced solid tumor such as melanoma, head and neck, liver or kidney cancer.

The rearrangement joins TRBV11-2 to TRBJ2-2, with D tentatively TRBD2 (6 bases). V was clipped by 4 bases and J by 4 bases, with 10 bases between them. Germline loops: CDR1 SGHAT, CDR2 FQNNGV. The CDR3 covers 14 residues. The CDR3 sequence: CASSSPTSTGELFF. The CDR3 nucleotides are TGTGCCAGCAGCTCCCCGACTAGCACCGGGGAGCTGTTTTTT.

The rearrangement uses TRBV5-1 and TRBJ2-1; D not certain. In germline, CDR1 is SGHRS, CDR2 YFSETQ. The CDR3 runs to 16 residues. V was shortened by 3 bases and J by 0 bases, with 13 bases between the two germline ends. The CDR3 sequence: CASSSSRGSSYNEQFF. In DNA, the CDR3 is TGCGCCAGCAGCTCGAGTCGCGGTAGCTCCTACAATGAGCAGTTCTTC. The whole variable domain, remainder taken from reference TRBV5-1 and TRBJ2-1, is KAGVTQTPRYLIKTRGQQVTLSCSPISGHRSVSWYQQTPGQGLQFLFEYFSETQRNKGNFPGRFSGRQFSNSRSEMNVSTLELGDSALYLCASSSSRGSSYNEQFFGPGTRLTVL.

V usage is TRBV19 and J usage is TRBJ1-1; D may be TRBD1 (5 bases). Per germline, CDR1 LNHDA and CDR2 SQIVND (reference sequence). The CDR3 sequence is 13 residues long. The germline V and J ends were trimmed by 3 bases and 2 bases, with 7 bases remaining between them. CDR3 DNA: TGTGCCAGTAGTATTTGGACAAACACTGAAGCTTTCTTT. It encodes CASSIWTNTEAFF.

The V gene is TRBV25-1, the J gene TRBJ2-2; D might be TRBD1 or TRBD2, each matching 5 bases. Trimming left V 6 bases short and J 2 bases short, with 16 bases between. The CDR3 consists of 16 residues. Germline V lookup: CDR1 MGHDK, CDR2 SYGVNS. CDR3 amino acids: CASSPMGTSNTGELFF. The CDR3 region has the DNA TGTGCCAGCAGCCCTATGGGGACGAGTAACACCGGGGAGCTGTTTTTT. The full variable domain, with the rest looked up from reference TRBV25-1 and TRBJ2-2, is EADIYQTPRYLVIGTGKKITLECSQTMGHDKMYWYQQDPGMELHLIHYSYGVNSTEKGDLSSESTVSRIRTEHFPLTLESARPSHTSQYLCASSPMGTSNTGELFFGEGSRLTVL.

This rearrangement joins TRBV28 to TRBJ2-7; 7 bases are shared with TRBD1. The CDR3 covers 13 residues. Losses at the gene ends were 6 bases for V and 3 bases for J; bases not matched to a gene: 5. CDR1 MDHEN and CDR2 SYDVKM come from the germline V gene. CDR3: CASRPWTGYEQYF. The CDR3 DNA sequence: TGTGCCAGCAGGCCTTGGACAGGCTACGAGCAGTACTTC.

In its sample, this clone was seen once. The genes are TRBV6-1 and TRBJ2-1; the match to TRBD2 covers 8 bases. V was clipped by 5 bases and J by 0 bases; unmatched bases: 3. Germline V gene sequence: CDR1 MNHNS, CDR2 SASEGT. There are 15 residues in the CDR3. CDR3 sequence reads: CASSLAGLSYNEQFF. Here the CDR3 DNA reads TGTGCCAGCAGTTTAGCGGGGCTCTCCTACAATGAGCAGTTCTTC.

The chain has TRBV14 and TRBJ2-3, with TRBD1 matching over 7 bases. V shed 5 bases, J shed 0 bases, and the junction held 5 bases outside the gene matches. The germline V gene has CDR1 SGHDN and CDR2 FVKESK. The CDR3 consists of 15 residues. The CDR3 sequence is CASSFRGQSTDTQYF. The CDR3 bases are TGTGCCAGCAGCTTCCGGGGACAGAGCACAGATACGCAGTATTTT. The variable domain in full, completed from reference TRBV14 and TRBJ2-3, reads EAGVTQFPSHSVIEKGQTVTLRCDPISGHDNLYWYRRVMGKEIKFLLHFVKESKQDESGMPNNRFLAERTGGTYSTLKVQPAELEDSGVYFCASSFRGQSTDTQYFGPGTRLTVL.

The CDR3 sequence is CASSYELNYEQYF. Here the CDR3 DNA reads TGTGCCAGCAGTTACGAGCTAAACTACGAGCAGTACTTC. The V and J genes are TRBV6-6 and TRBJ2-7; unclear D gene. Germline CDR1 MNHNY, CDR2 SVGAGI (reference sequence). The CDR3 has 13 amino acids. The V and J ends lost 2 bases and 3 bases respectively, with 8 bases between them.

The V and J genes are TRBV29-1 and TRBJ2-1; 7 nucleotides align to TRBD2. Germline CDR1 reads SQVTM; CDR2 reads ANQGSEA. After removal of 0 bases from V and 8 bases from J, the junction contained 16 bases not matched to a gene. The CDR3 runs 17 residues. CDR3 in amino acids: CSVEDLLGGGEADEQFF. In DNA form, the CDR3 reads TGCAGCGTTGAAGATCTTCTGGGGGGAGGGGAAGCCGATGAGCAGTTCTTC.

This clone was detected only a few times. The chain uses TRBV10-1 and TRBJ2-7, with TRBD1 matching over 7 bases. The V segment lost 8 bases and the J segment 5 bases; nucleotides outside the gene matches: 3. The CDR3 length is 11 residues. Germline V gives CDR1 WNHNN, CDR2 SYGVQD (reference sequence). The CDR3 is CASGRGNEQYF. CDR3 sequence (DNA): TGCGCCAGCGGCAGGGGGAACGAGCAGTACTTC.

The rearrangement links TRBV28 to TRBJ2-6; the match to TRBD1 covers 7 bases. The CDR3 runs 15 residues. The junction had 0 bases not matched to a gene; V was cut back by 2 bases and J by 2 bases. Germline-derived CDR1 and CDR2 are MDHEN and SYDVKM. The CDR3 here is CASSLQGAGANVLTF. The CDR3 region has the DNA TGTGCCAGCAGTTTACAGGGGGCTGGGGCCAACGTCCTGACTTTC.

The chain has TRBV27 and TRBJ1-5; 12 bases agree with TRBD1. Losses at the gene ends were 6 bases for V and 2 bases for J; bases not matched to a gene: 11. Per germline, CDR1 MNHEY and CDR2 SMNVEV (reference sequence). This CDR3 has 18 amino acids. The CDR3 is CASSAGTGGAGGNQPQHF. The CDR3 DNA follows: TGTGCCAGCAGCGCCGGGACAGGGGGCGCAGGGGGCAATCAGCCCCAGCATTTT.

The chain is built from TRBV9 and TRBJ1-6; 9 positions match TRBD1. The CDR3 has 15 residues. Germline V CDR1 and CDR2: SGDLS, YYNGEE. V dropped 2 bases and J dropped 7; count of bases not matched to a gene: 4. The CDR3 here is CASSVRQGENSPLHF. CDR3 nucleotides: TGTGCCAGCAGCGTCCGACAGGGGGAAAATTCACCCCTCCACTTT.

V is TRBV7-2 and J is TRBJ1-1; D not certain. The CDR3 spans 15 residues. Germline assignment: CDR1 SGHTA and CDR2 FQGNSA. Trimming removed 5 bases from V and 1 base from J, with 14 bases in between. The CDR3 spells CASSPSPTPNTEAFF. In DNA form, the CDR3 reads TGTGCCAGCAGCCCATCCCCGACACCGAACACTGAAGCTTTCTTT.

The V and J genes are TRBV5-1 and TRBJ1-6, with D unclear. The CDR3 runs to 15 residues. V dropped 2 bases and J dropped 5 bases, with 11 bases sitting between them. Germline-derived CDR1 and CDR2 are SGHRS and YFSETQ. Here the CDR3 reads CASSFATADNSPLHF. Written as DNA, the CDR3 is TGCGCCAGCAGCTTTGCCACTGCCGATAATTCACCCCTCCACTTT.